This T cell receptor (beta chain) was sequenced during a study of immune evolution from preneoplasia to lung adenocarcinoma. The germline CDR1 and CDR2 sequences are LNHNV and YYDKDF (reference sequence). Trimming stripped 0 bases from V and 4 bases from J, with 13 bases between. This CDR3 has 17 amino acids. Using immunoSEQ multiplex PCR, the repertoire was profiled, and TCRdb retains in-frame clones only, with some absent. The sample lists some 11,000 clones, 78% seen once, with about 4.2% in the top ten. This clonotype was sampled from a person aged 55-80 years with lung adenocarcinoma. Sequenced material: FFPE minimally invasive lung adenocarcinoma tissue. The chain links TRBV15 to TRBJ2-6; D may correspond to TRBD1 or TRBD2 (5 bases each). For the CDR3, the DNA is TGTGCCACCAGCAGAGATCAATGGGGGTCCGGGGCCAACGTCCTGACTTTC. Its translation: CATSRDQWGSGANVLTF.